Below are 32 T cell receptor beta chains sequenced from a single sample in a study of OX40 agonist ivuxolimab in advanced cancers. TCRdb's table, derived via immunoSEQ multiplex PCR, lists solely in-frame clones and lacks some. The table includes 4,500 to 7,000 clones, 70% to 75% detected once. This sample comprised CD4+ or CD8+ T cells sorted from blood, obtained in a trial of the OX40 agonist ivuxolimab. Receptors originate from an adult with an advanced solid tumor such as melanoma, head and neck, liver or kidney cancer.

The J gene is TRBJ2-1, the V gene TRBV5-1; D may correspond to TRBD1 or TRBD2 (6 bases each). Between the trimmed V and J ends, which lost 1 base and 4 bases, there was a span of 12 bases. The CDR3 has 15 residues. Germline V gene lookup returns CDR1 SGHRS and CDR2 YFSETQ. Here the CDR3 reads CASSLSGGPYNEQFF. CDR3 coding DNA: TGCGCCAGCAGCTTGAGTGGGGGGCCGTACAATGAGCAGTTCTTC.

The V and J genes are TRBV7-2 and TRBJ2-7; D might be TRBD2 (6 bases). Per germline, CDR1 SGHTA and CDR2 FQGNSA. Trimming stripped 5 bases from V and 0 bases from J, with 17 bases between. The CDR3 runs 16 residues. CDR3 residues: CASSVNRDGSSYEQYF. The CDR3 DNA follows: TGTGCCAGCAGCGTTAACCGGGACGGGAGCTCCTACGAGCAGTACTTC.

To note about this clone: Distinct nucleotide sequences in the sample also encode this CDR3. This sequence joins TRBV5-6 and TRBJ1-4; D is unclear. From germline, CDR1 is SGHDT and CDR2 YYEEEE. The CDR3 is 14 amino acids. The V gene lost 4 bases and the J gene lost 0 bases, with 7 bases spanning the gap. The CDR3 sequence is CASSLVATNEKLFF. In DNA form, the CDR3 reads TGTGCCAGCAGCCTCGTTGCAACTAATGAAAAACTGTTTTTT.

In its sample, this clone was seen a few times. The chain uses TRBV28 and TRBJ2-1, with TRBD2 matching over 7 bases. Unmatched junction bases numbered 13, after V lost 2 bases and J lost 9 bases. This CDR3 is built from 16 residues. Germline values: CDR1 MDHEN, CDR2 SYDVKM. The CDR3 region has the DNA TGTGCCAGCAGTTTAGGAGACTCGTTGTGGGGGGGTGAGCAGTTCTTC. It codes for CASSLGDSLWGGEQFF.

The chain combines TRBV10-2 with TRBJ2-1; D perhaps matches TRBD2 (5 bases). Germline lookup yields CDR1 WSHSY and CDR2 SAAADI. Trimming pared 2 bases from V and 0 bases from J, leaving 5 bases between. The CDR3 contains 14 residues. In nucleotides, the CDR3 is TGCGCCAGCAGTGAGGGACTCTCCTACAATGAGCAGTTCTTC. Residues: CASSEGLSYNEQFF.

This clone is categorized as large. A junction end diverges from the germline sequence, so it may reflect a read error. The chain recombines TRBV7-9 with TRBJ2-1; D unclear. This CDR3 contains 10 residues. Per germline, CDR1 SEHNR and CDR2 FQNEAQ (reference sequence). The CDR3 DNA reads TGTGCCAGCAGCGAGTCGGATTTAGTCTTC. It is translated as CASSESDLVF.

Only one count was recorded for this clone. V usage is TRBV19 and J usage is TRBJ1-2; 8 nucleotides match TRBD1. The CDR3 has 15 residues. Germline V lookup: CDR1 LNHDA, CDR2 SQIVND (reference sequence). The junction had 11 bases not matched to a gene; V was cut back by 3 bases and J by 8 bases. Written as DNA, the CDR3 is TGTGCCAGTAGTATCAGTCAGGGGGCGTCGAAGGGCTACACCTTC. Encoded protein: CASSISQGASKGYTF. Together with reference TRBV19 and TRBJ1-2, the CDR3 gives the full variable domain: DGGITQSPKYLFRKEGQNVTLSCEQNLNHDAMYWYRQDPGQGLRLIYYSQIVNDFQKGDIAEGYSVSREKKESFPLTVTSAQKNPTAFYLCASSISQGASKGYTFGSGTRLTVV.

The rearrangement joins TRBV7-3 to TRBJ2-3; D not resolved. CDR3 length: 13 residues. The germline V and J ends were trimmed by 7 bases and 2 bases, with 10 bases remaining between them. In germline, CDR1 is SGHTA, CDR2 FQGTGA. The CDR3 spells CASTRSSTDTQYF. DNA of the CDR3: TGTGCCAGCACCAGGTCCTCCACAGATACGCAGTATTTT. Full variable domain (rest looked up from reference TRBV7-3 and TRBJ2-3): GAGVSQTPSNKVTEKGKYVELRCDPISGHTALYWYRQSLGQGPEFLIYFQGTGAADDSGLPNDRFFAVRPEGSVSTLKIQRTERGDSAVYLCASTRSSTDTQYFGPGTRLTVL.

The chain joins TRBV13 to TRBJ2-1; D unresolved. Germline assignment: CDR1 PRHDT and CDR2 FYEKMQ (reference sequence). This CDR3 is 14 amino acids long. V shed 5 bases and J shed 0 bases, with 8 bases lying between them. The DNA of the CDR3 is TGTGCCAGCAGCGAGGCTAGCTCCTACAATGAGCAGTTCTTC. Its translation is CASSEASSYNEQFF.

This clone came up a few times. V usage is TRBV4-3 and J usage is TRBJ1-5; 9 bases align to TRBD1. The V segment lost 5 bases and the J segment 6 bases; nucleotides outside the gene matches: 8. Germline CDR1 LGHNA, CDR2 YSLEER. The CDR3 extends over 15 amino acids. DNA for the CDR3: TGCGCCAGCAGCGATACAGGGGGCGCAGGTCAGCCCCAGCATTTT. Amino acids: CASSDTGGAGQPQHF.

This rearrangement joins TRBV19 to TRBJ2-1, with 7 bases aligning to TRBD1. J was trimmed by 0 bases and V by 5 bases; bases with no gene match: 7. The CDR3 has 16 amino acids. Per the germline V gene, CDR1 is LNHDA and CDR2 is SQIVND (reference sequence). The CDR3 spells CASSPKGGHSYNEQFF. The CDR3 DNA is TGTGCCAGTAGTCCTAAAGGGGGCCACTCCTACAATGAGCAGTTCTTC.

V gene TRBV6-5 combines with J gene TRBJ2-5; D possibly corresponds to TRBD1 (5 bases). CDR3 length equals 15 residues. With 0 bases removed from V and 4 bases from J, the gap between germline ends came to 12 bases. Germline CDR1 MNHEY, CDR2 SVGAGI. The DNA for the CDR3 is TGTGCCAGCAGTTACTCGGAAGGGGTGGGAGAGACCCAGTACTTC. It yields the protein CASSYSEGVGETQYF.

The chain combines TRBV7-2 with TRBJ1-2, with a possible D match to TRBD1 (6 bases). Germline CDR1 is SGHTA and CDR2 is FQGNSA. This CDR3 is 16 amino acids long. Trimming pared 5 bases from V and 7 bases from J, leaving 23 bases between. DNA of the CDR3: TGTGCCAGCAGCGCACAGGGTTACCCCCTAATCGGTGGCTACACCTTC. Translation gives CASSAQGYPLIGGYTF.

The J gene is TRBJ2-2, the V gene TRBV7-9; TRBD1 might be the D (7 bases). The CDR3 length is 15 residues. Germline loops: CDR1 SEHNR, CDR2 FQNEAQ (reference sequence). The V end lost 1 base, the J end lost 5 bases, and 11 bases lay between the germline ends. The CDR3 nucleotides read TGTGCCAGCAGCTTAGACAGGGGAGGTACCGGGGAGCTGTTTTTT. Its protein is CASSLDRGGTGELFF.

The gene calls are TRBV5-6 and TRBJ2-7; 7 nucleotides align to TRBD2. The CDR3 has 13 residues. The germline CDR1 and CDR2 sequences are SGHDT and YYEEEE. The junction had 9 bases not matched to a gene; V was cut back by 6 bases and J by 6 bases. The CDR3 bases are TGTGCCAGCACTGGGGGGAGGGGAGGCGAGCAGTACTTC. Translated, it gives CASTGGRGGEQYF.

Comment on this clone: Compared with germline, one end of the junction differs, possibly owing to a read error. The chain employs TRBV11-2 and TRBJ1-5; D is undetermined. CDR3 length equals 13 residues. Germline lookup yields CDR1 SGHAT and CDR2 FQNNGV. CDR3 sequence reads: CASSLAARRPQHF. The CDR3 coding sequence is TGTGCCAGCAGTTTAGCCGCGAGACGGCCCCAGCATTTT.

This clone has a handful of counts. The chain combines TRBV19 with TRBJ1-6; 7 bases line up with TRBD1. J was trimmed by 4 bases and V by 5 bases; bases with no gene match: 8. This CDR3 is 16 amino acids long. Per the germline V gene, CDR1 is LNHDA and CDR2 is SQIVND (reference sequence). The CDR3 loop is CASSPERGRYNSPLHF. In DNA form, the CDR3 reads TGTGCCAGTAGTCCGGAGAGGGGGCGTTATAATTCACCCCTCCACTTT.

This chain joins TRBV6-5 and TRBJ2-1; TRBD1 might be the D (6 bases). This CDR3 is built from 12 residues. Germline loops: CDR1 MNHEY, CDR2 SVGAGI. V was clipped by 6 bases and J by 5 bases, with 8 bases between them. The CDR3 loop is CASSRTDNEQFF. The CDR3 DNA is TGTGCCAGCAGCCGGACAGACAATGAGCAGTTCTTC.

The chain uses TRBV6-1 and TRBJ2-3; 7 bases fit TRBD2. The CDR3 loop spans 15 amino acids. Germline V gene data show CDR1 as MNHNS and CDR2 as SASEGT. V lost 7 bases to trimming and J lost 0 bases; unmatched junction nucleotides: 7. The CDR3 is CASNSLAASTDTQYF. DNA of the CDR3: TGTGCCAGCAACTCGCTAGCGGCTAGCACAGATACGCAGTATTTT.

This chain joins TRBV19 and TRBJ2-1; D gene ambiguous. The CDR3 length is 13 residues. Germline values: CDR1 LNHDA, CDR2 SQIVND (reference sequence). The V and J ends lost 8 bases and 6 bases respectively, with 14 bases between them. The CDR3 DNA is TGTGCCAGTTCGAGTTCAAACAGCAATGAGCAGTTCTTC. Translating it yields CASSSSNSNEQFF.

This clone has more than one count but fewer than ten. V usage is TRBV5-1 and J usage is TRBJ2-3; possibly TRBD2 for D (5 bases). Germline CDR1 and CDR2: SGHRS and YFSETQ. V shed 0 bases and J shed 3 bases, with 14 bases lying between them. The CDR3 is 16 residues long. The CDR3 protein is CASSLDTRVGTDTQYF. The DNA of the CDR3 is TGCGCCAGCAGCTTGGATACTAGGGTTGGGACAGATACGCAGTATTTT.

In its sample, this clone was seen a few times. This sequence joins TRBV7-8 and TRBJ2-1; D ambiguous. This CDR3 has 14 amino acids. V lost 0 bases and J 7 bases, leaving 10 bases between the germline ends. Per germline, CDR1 SGHVS and CDR2 FQNEAQ. This CDR3 reads CASSLAENENEQFF. CDR3 bases: TGTGCCAGCAGCTTAGCTGAGAACGAGAATGAGCAGTTCTTC.

V is TRBV4-1 and J is TRBJ2-7; TRBD1 aligns across 7 bases. Germline V CDR1 and CDR2: MGHRA, YSYEKL. Trimming at V came to 1 base and at J to 0 bases, leaving 6 bases not matched to a gene. The CDR3 sequence is 16 residues long. CDR3 in amino acids: CASSQGLTGFSYEQYF. DNA for the CDR3: TGCGCCAGCAGCCAAGGCCTGACAGGGTTCTCCTACGAGCAGTACTTC.

The V gene is TRBV6-5, the J gene TRBJ2-7, with D hard to call. This CDR3 has 12 amino acids. The ends were cut back, 6 bases at V and 2 bases at J, with 8 bases in the middle. In germline, CDR1 is MNHEY, CDR2 SVGAGI. The CDR3 bases are TGTGCCAGCAGCCCTTACACCTACGAGCAGTACTTC. Its translation is CASSPYTYEQYF.

The J gene is TRBJ2-5, the V gene TRBV27, with D perhaps matching TRBD1 or TRBD2 (6 bases each). The germline gives CDR1 MNHEY, CDR2 SMNVEV (reference sequence). The CDR3 covers 13 residues. The V end was cut by 4 bases, the J end by 1 base, with 7 bases between. For the CDR3, the DNA is TGTGCCAGCAGTTGGGGGGCCCAAGAGACCCAGTACTTC. This encodes CASSWGAQETQYF.

The chain combines TRBV5-5 with TRBJ2-2; a weak D match, TRBD1 (6 bases). Trimming pared 4 bases from V and 13 bases from J, leaving 14 bases between. CDR3 size: 12 residues. Germline V lookup: CDR1 SGHKS, CDR2 YYEKEE (reference sequence). In DNA, the CDR3 is TGTGCCAGCAGCCCCCGACAGGACGGGCTGTTTTTT. Amino acids: CASSPRQDGLFF.

V gene TRBV11-2 combines with J gene TRBJ2-7; unclear D gene. The germline V gene encodes CDR1 SGHAT and CDR2 FQNNGV. V lost 1 base, J lost 0 bases, and 10 bases lay in between. The CDR3 is made up of 15 amino acids. CDR3 sequence (DNA): TGTGCCAGCAGCTTAGGAAGAGGAAGCTCCTACGAGCAGTACTTC. Its protein is CASSLGRGSSYEQYF.

The gene calls are TRBV2 and TRBJ1-5; 7 nucleotides match TRBD1. Germline V lookup: CDR1 SNHLY, CDR2 FYNNEI. Germline trimming cut 3 bases from V and 7 bases from J; bases unmatched to any gene: 6. This CDR3 comprises 14 residues. The CDR3 loop reads CASSEPTGEQPQHF. The CDR3, as DNA: TGTGCCAGCAGTGAGCCCACAGGGGAACAGCCCCAGCATTTT. The entire variable domain, with the rest obtained from reference TRBV2 and TRBJ1-5, is as follows: EPEVTQTPSHQVTQMGQEVILRCVPISNHLYFYWYRQILGQKVEFLVSFYNNEISEKSEIFDDQFSVERPDGSNFTLKIRSTKLEDSAMYFCASSEPTGEQPQHFGDGTRLSIL.

This clone was picked up a small number of times. V gene TRBV5-1 combines with J gene TRBJ1-1; 9 positions agree with TRBD1. The germline V gene encodes CDR1 SGHRS and CDR2 YFSETQ. Trimming cost V 5 bases and J 1 base; bases outside gene matches: 3. The CDR3 has 14 amino acids. Written as DNA, the CDR3 is TGCGCCAGCAGTAAGGACAGGGGGAACACTGAAGCTTTCTTT. Translated, it gives CASSKDRGNTEAFF.

This clone was seen once. The CDR3 DNA follows: TGCGCCAGCAGCTTCCGGTGGGGGAACACCGGGGAGCTGTTTTTT. Amino acid sequence: CASSFRWGNTGELFF. J is TRBJ2-2 and V is TRBV5-1, with unresolved D. V lost 2 bases to trimming and J lost 1 base, with 9 bases between them. Per germline, CDR1 SGHRS and CDR2 YFSETQ. CDR3 length: 15 amino acids.

This clone was seen more than once but under ten times. The genes are TRBV7-3 and TRBJ2-1; possibly TRBD1 for D (7 bases). The germline V and J ends were trimmed by 2 bases and 8 bases, with 10 bases remaining between them. Germline values: CDR1 SGHTA, CDR2 FQGTGA. CDR3 length: 13 residues. DNA for the CDR3: TGTGCCAGCAGCTTAGCGGGACAGTATGAGCAGTTCTTC. It codes for CASSLAGQYEQFF.

This clone came up a few times. This chain joins TRBV7-2 and TRBJ2-3, with 11 bases matching TRBD2. Germline assignment: CDR1 SGHTA and CDR2 FQGNSA. Germline trimming cut 6 bases from V and 1 base from J; bases unmatched to any gene: 3. This CDR3 is 15 amino acids long. CDR3 nucleotides: TGTGCCAGCAGACAACTAGCGGGAGGCACAGATACGCAGTATTTT. It yields the protein CASRQLAGGTDTQYF.